Below are 11 T cell receptor beta chains sequenced from a single sample in a study of cytomegalovirus exposure and HLA in healthy donors. The study ran its PCR with 60 Vbeta and 13 Jbeta primers. TCRdb's table, derived via immunoSEQ multiplex PCR, lists solely in-frame clones and lacks some. The sample has around 130,000 clones; roughly 77% are singletons. The sample consisted of PBMCs. These receptors all come from a middle-aged man in good health and CMV-seronegative.

The CDR3 spells CASKRLGVGGGELFF. The CDR3 nucleotides are TGTGCCAGCAAGCGGTTAGGTGTAGGCGGCGGGGAGCTGTTTTTT. The chain has TRBV9 and TRBJ2-2; D is perhaps TRBD2 (5 bases). The CDR3 has 15 amino acids. Germline CDR1 reads SGDLS; CDR2 reads YYNGEE. Trimming removed 6 bases from V and 7 bases from J, with 19 bases in between.

This clone rates as medium-sized. The chain joins TRBV6-4 to TRBJ2-3; TRBD2 aligns across 11 bases. Per the germline V gene, CDR1 is MRHNA and CDR2 is SNTAGT. V lost 5 bases and J lost 0; bases outside the gene matches: 1. The CDR3 is 15 residues long. The CDR3 sequence is CASSRTSGSTDTQYF. DNA of the CDR3: TGTGCCAGCAGTCGGACTAGCGGGAGCACAGATACGCAGTATTTT.

The gene calls are TRBV19 and TRBJ2-5; D call uncertain. TRBJ2-7 explains the end of the DNA better; the J call may be wrong. The CDR3 contains 11 residues. From germline, CDR1 is LNHDA and CDR2 SQIVND (reference sequence). This chain's CDR3 is CASSIGYEQYF. The CDR3 DNA reads as TGTGCCAGTAGTATAGGTTACGAGCAGTACTTC.

The chain links TRBV18 to TRBJ2-7; 7 bases align to TRBD2. The CDR3 has 15 residues. Trimming removed 3 bases from V and 3 bases from J; junction bases left unmatched: 8. CDR1 and CDR2 (germline): KGHSH, LQKENI. The CDR3 sequence: CASSPPRGGNYEQYF. Written as DNA, the CDR3 is TGTGCCAGCTCACCGCCCCGGGGAGGGAACTACGAGCAGTACTTC.

This clone was found a few times. The chain is built from TRBV5-4 and TRBJ2-3, with 8 bases that match TRBD2. This CDR3 comprises 15 residues. Losses at the gene ends were 4 bases for V and 4 bases for J; bases not matched to a gene: 8. Germline loops: CDR1 SGHNT, CDR2 YYREEE (reference sequence). This CDR3 is CASSPRREGADTQYF. CDR3 sequence (DNA): TGTGCCAGCAGCCCGCGACGGGAGGGTGCAGATACGCAGTATTTT.

The chain employs TRBV11-2 and TRBJ1-1; no clear D gene. V was trimmed by 1 base and J by 5 bases, leaving 5 bases between them. The CDR3 is 12 residues long. In germline, CDR1 is SGHAT, CDR2 FQNNGV. CDR3 amino acids: CASSLGLTEAFF. In DNA form, the CDR3 reads TGTGCCAGCAGCTTAGGTTTAACTGAAGCTTTCTTT.

The chain combines TRBV5-4 with TRBJ2-7; 7 nucleotides match TRBD1. CDR1 and CDR2 from the germline V gene are SGHNT and YYREEE (reference sequence). J was trimmed by 3 bases and V by 5 bases; bases with no gene match: 11. This CDR3 comprises 15 residues. The CDR3: CASSDRQGSNYEQYF. Here the CDR3 DNA reads TGTGCCAGCAGTGACAGACAGGGATCAAACTACGAGCAGTACTTC.

This clone has more than one count but fewer than ten. The chain has TRBV30 and TRBJ2-5; 10 bases align to TRBD2. The J call may not be correct, given that the DNA end is closer to TRBJ2-7. Germline loops: CDR1 GTSNPN, CDR2 SVGIG (reference sequence). The CDR3 consists of 15 residues. CDR3 loop: CAGSSGGRFSHEQYF. Here the CDR3 DNA reads TGTGCCGGCTCTAGCGGGGGCCGATTCAGCCACGAGCAGTACTTC.

The chain carries TRBV5-1 and TRBJ2-3; 9 bases agree with TRBD1. The CDR3 runs 16 residues. V dropped 5 bases and J dropped 0; count of bases not matched to a gene: 7. Germline V gene lookup returns CDR1 SGHRS and CDR2 YFSETQ. CDR3 loop: CASRPRDRASTDTQYF. CDR3 bases: TGCGCCAGCAGACCACGGGACAGGGCCAGCACAGATACGCAGTATTTT.

The chain links TRBV21-1 to TRBJ2-4; the listed D gene, TRBD1, was not tested against the DNA. TRBV21-1 is assigned pseudogene status. The CDR3 is 15 amino acids. CDR3: CASSKGGQGLDSQYF. CDR3 bases: TGTGCCAGCAGCAAAGGGGGGCAGGGTTTGGACAGTCAGTACTTC.

The V gene is TRBV23-1, the J gene TRBJ2-1; TRBD1 matches 7 bases. TRBV23-1 is identified as an open reading frame with a role that is uncertain. CDR3 length: 16 amino acids. V trimming: 6 bases; J trimming: 0 bases; junction bases outside the gene matches: 8. For the CDR3, the DNA is TGCGCCAGCAGCGGACAGGACTCCAGCTCCTACAATGAGCAGTTCTTC. Encoded protein: CASSGQDSSSYNEQFF.